A selection of T cell receptor beta chains follows, all from one sample in a study of blood T cells in healthy people across ages. A single record per CDR3 protein comes from TCRdb applying MiXCR to the 5' RACE reads. The table records 700,000 to 800,000 distinct CDR3 sequences, about 40% of them present only once. The specimen was blood. Every receptor here comes from a woman aged 60 to 75 in good health. Each CDR3 is given with its conserved first and last residue. Fields, in order: V gene, clone size, J gene, D gene, CDR3 DNA, CDR3 protein. The D gene is left open where the match is weak. The listing skips clone size in some rows; elsewhere it reads once, few, many or a size class.

v_gene: TRBV9
abundance: .
j_gene: TRBJ2-7
d_gene: .
CDR3nt: TGTGCCAGCAGCGAACAGCACATCGCTTACTTTTTCAATGAGCAGTACTTC
CDR3aa: CASSEQHIAYFFNEQYF

v_gene: TRBV25-1
abundance: .
j_gene: TRBJ2-5
d_gene: TRBD1
CDR3nt: TGTGCCAGCAGTGAGGGACAGGGTCAGTACTTC
CDR3aa: CASSEGQGQYF

v_gene: TRBV6-6
abundance: .
j_gene: TRBJ1-1
d_gene: .
CDR3nt: TGTGCCAGCAGTAGACAGACAGGTGGTGTGACTGAAGCTTTCTTT
CDR3aa: CASSRQTGGVTEAFF

v_gene: TRBV28
abundance: .
j_gene: TRBJ2-7
d_gene: .
CDR3nt: TGTGCCAGCAGTTTCCCCCGAAACTCCTACGAGCAGTACTTC
CDR3aa: CASSFPRNSYEQYF

v_gene: TRBV6-6
abundance: .
j_gene: TRBJ1-5
d_gene: .
CDR3nt: TGTGCCACCGACAGCTCCAATCAGCCCCAGCATTTT
CDR3aa: CATDSSNQPQHF

v_gene: TRBV18
abundance: few
j_gene: TRBJ1-2
d_gene: TRBD1
CDR3nt: TGTGCCAGCTCAACAGGGGGCGCGGATGGCTACACCTTC
CDR3aa: CASSTGGADGYTF

v_gene: TRBV9
abundance: few
j_gene: TRBJ2-7
d_gene: TRBD2
CDR3nt: TGTGCCAGCAGCGTACTTAGCGGGAGTAGGGAGCAGTACTTC
CDR3aa: CASSVLSGSREQYF

v_gene: TRBV7-9
abundance: .
j_gene: TRBJ2-5
d_gene: TRBD1
CDR3nt: TGTGCCAGCAGCGCGGCGACAGGGCCTTTTAAGACCCAGTACTTC
CDR3aa: CASSAATGPFKTQYF

v_gene: TRBV18
abundance: .
j_gene: TRBJ2-7
d_gene: .
CDR3nt: TGTGCCAGCTCACCCGCTGGGAGCGATTCCTACGAGCAGTACTTC
CDR3aa: CASSPAGSDSYEQYF

v_gene: TRBV12-3/TRBV12-4
abundance: .
j_gene: TRBJ2-5
d_gene: TRBD2
CDR3nt: TGTGCCAGCAGTTTATTTGCTAGCGGGGGGCAAGAGACCCAGTACTTC
CDR3aa: CASSLFASGGQETQYF

v_gene: TRBV6-2/TRBV6-3
abundance: .
j_gene: TRBJ2-7
d_gene: .
CDR3nt: TGTGCCAGCAGATCCGCCCCAGGGGTGAACGAGCAGTACTTC
CDR3aa: CASRSAPGVNEQYF

v_gene: TRBV7-9
abundance: few
j_gene: TRBJ2-7
d_gene: .
CDR3nt: TGTGCCAGCACCTCTTTGGGCGAGCAGTACTTC
CDR3aa: CASTSLGEQYF

v_gene: TRBV30
abundance: .
j_gene: TRBJ1-2
d_gene: .
CDR3nt: TGTGCCTGGAGTGCGGGGTGCGGCTACACCTTC
CDR3aa: CAWSAGCGYTF

v_gene: TRBV12-3/TRBV12-4
abundance: .
j_gene: TRBJ2-1
d_gene: TRBD1
CDR3nt: TGTGCCAGCAGTCCTGGACAGGTGGGCGAGCAGTTCTTC
CDR3aa: CASSPGQVGEQFF

v_gene: TRBV7-9
abundance: few
j_gene: TRBJ2-1
d_gene: .
CDR3nt: TGTGCCAGCAGCTTAGTCGGTCCCGCGCGGTCCTACAATGAGCAGTTCTTC
CDR3aa: CASSLVGPARSYNEQFF

v_gene: TRBV1
abundance: .
j_gene: TRBJ2-1
d_gene: .
CDR3nt: TGCACCAGCAGCCAAGTTGGGACTAGCAATGAGCAGTTCTTC
CDR3aa: CTSSQVGTSNEQFF

v_gene: TRBV20-1
abundance: few
j_gene: TRBJ2-3
d_gene: .
CDR3nt: TGCAGTGCTAGAGACCAGAACACAGATACGCAGTATTTT
CDR3aa: CSARDQNTDTQYF

v_gene: TRBV5-5
abundance: .
j_gene: TRBJ2-1
d_gene: .
CDR3nt: TGTGCCAGCAGCCGGGACTCGTGGAATGAGCAGTTCTTC
CDR3aa: CASSRDSWNEQFF

v_gene: TRBV20-1
abundance: .
j_gene: TRBJ2-5
d_gene: .
CDR3nt: TGCAGTGCTTATGGGGTGGGATTGGGAGCCAATGAGCAGTACTTC
CDR3aa: CSAYGVGLGANEQYF

v_gene: TRBV6-5
abundance: .
j_gene: TRBJ2-3
d_gene: .
CDR3nt: TGTGCCAGCAGTAGAAAGGCTAGCACAGATACGCAGTATTTT
CDR3aa: CASSRKASTDTQYF

v_gene: TRBV4-1
abundance: .
j_gene: TRBJ2-3
d_gene: .
CDR3nt: TGCGCCAGCGCCACAGGGACAGATACGCAGTATTTT
CDR3aa: CASATGTDTQYF

v_gene: TRBV3-1
abundance: .
j_gene: TRBJ2-7
d_gene: .
CDR3nt: TGTGCCAGCAGCCAAGATCAGGTACAGGGTATCCACGAGCAGTACTTC
CDR3aa: CASSQDQVQGIHEQYF

v_gene: TRBV20-1
abundance: once
j_gene: TRBJ1-5
d_gene: .
CDR3nt: TGCAGTGCTAGGGCCCGGCTTAGCAATTTTAATCAGCCCCAGCATTTT
CDR3aa: CSARARLSNFNQPQHF

v_gene: TRBV9
abundance: .
j_gene: TRBJ2-7
d_gene: .
CDR3nt: TGTGACAGCAGCGTAGGGGGTGACAATGAGCAGTACTTC
CDR3aa: CDSSVGGDNEQYF

v_gene: TRBV20-1
abundance: few
j_gene: TRBJ1-2
d_gene: .
CDR3nt: TGCAGTGCTAGAGATGTGGGCCTCAGATATGGCTACACCTTC
CDR3aa: CSARDVGLRYGYTF

v_gene: TRBV3-1
abundance: few
j_gene: TRBJ2-4
d_gene: .
CDR3nt: TGTGCCAGCAGCTCTCCAGGGGCAGGGAACATTCAGTACTTC
CDR3aa: CASSSPGAGNIQYF

v_gene: TRBV18
abundance: .
j_gene: TRBJ2-7
d_gene: .
CDR3nt: TGTGCCAGCTCTCCCTCCCCGGGGGCGACCTACGAGCAGTACTTC
CDR3aa: CASSPSPGATYEQYF

v_gene: TRBV5-1
abundance: .
j_gene: TRBJ2-1
d_gene: TRBD1
CDR3nt: TGCGCCAGCAGCCCGGTTCCGGGACAGGGGGCCCATGAGCAGTTCTTC
CDR3aa: CASSPVPGQGAHEQFF

v_gene: TRBV5-1
abundance: many
j_gene: TRBJ2-1
d_gene: .
CDR3nt: TGCGCCAGCAGCTTCCAGGGCCCGATTAACAATGAGCAGTTCTTC
CDR3aa: CASSFQGPINNEQFF

v_gene: TRBV15
abundance: few
j_gene: TRBJ2-1
d_gene: TRBD1
CDR3nt: TGTGCCACCAGCAGAGAGAGACAGGGTACCTACAATGAGCAGTTCTTC
CDR3aa: CATSRERQGTYNEQFF

v_gene: TRBV7-2
abundance: few
j_gene: TRBJ2-7
d_gene: .
CDR3nt: TGTGCCAGCAGCTTAGGAGTGGGGATCAACTACGAGCAGTACTTC
CDR3aa: CASSLGVGINYEQYF

v_gene: TRBV3-1
abundance: .
j_gene: TRBJ1-1
d_gene: .
CDR3nt: TGTGCCAGCAGCCAAGGTGGGCAGCAGAACACTGAAGCTTTCTTT
CDR3aa: CASSQGGQQNTEAFF

v_gene: TRBV7-3
abundance: .
j_gene: TRBJ2-5
d_gene: .
CDR3nt: TGTGCCAGCAGCTTAACCGTGGGACCTCGGCGGGAGACCCAGTACTTC
CDR3aa: CASSLTVGPRRETQYF

v_gene: TRBV18
abundance: .
j_gene: TRBJ2-5
d_gene: .
CDR3nt: TGTGCCAGCTCAATCAACCTTCCGGACGGGACCGTCCAAGAGACCCAGTACTTC
CDR3aa: CASSINLPDGTVQETQYF

v_gene: TRBV20-1
abundance: .
j_gene: TRBJ2-4
d_gene: .
CDR3nt: TGCAGTGCTGAACTGGCGGCATTCAAAAACATTCAGTACTTC
CDR3aa: CSAELAAFKNIQYF

v_gene: TRBV28
abundance: .
j_gene: TRBJ2-7
d_gene: .
CDR3nt: TGTGCCAGCAGTTTTCTATGGGACATAAACTCCTACGAGCAGTACTTC
CDR3aa: CASSFLWDINSYEQYF

v_gene: TRBV5-6
abundance: .
j_gene: TRBJ1-2
d_gene: TRBD1
CDR3nt: TGTGCCAGCACCAGGGACAGGCTGAACTATGGCTACACCTTC
CDR3aa: CASTRDRLNYGYTF

v_gene: TRBV5-1
abundance: .
j_gene: TRBJ2-4
d_gene: .
CDR3nt: TGCGCCAGCAGCTTCGCAGGGGGGGCCAAAAACATTCAGTACTTC
CDR3aa: CASSFAGGAKNIQYF

v_gene: TRBV29-1
abundance: .
j_gene: TRBJ2-1
d_gene: .
CDR3nt: TGCAGTTATGGTGGTCGACCCCAAGAGACCCAGTTCTTC
CDR3aa: CSYGGRPQETQFF

v_gene: TRBV20-1
abundance: few
j_gene: TRBJ2-7
d_gene: .
CDR3nt: TGCAGTGCCATAAAGGGGGGGGCGCGAGCCTACGAGCAGTACTTC
CDR3aa: CSAIKGGARAYEQYF

v_gene: TRBV5-6
abundance: few
j_gene: TRBJ2-1
d_gene: .
CDR3nt: TGTGCCAGCAGCTTAGCGGACTTCTACAATGAGCAGTTCTTC
CDR3aa: CASSLADFYNEQFF

v_gene: TRBV10-2
abundance: few
j_gene: TRBJ1-5
d_gene: .
CDR3nt: TGCGCCAGCACTGGTAGGACGGAGCAGCAGCCCCAGCATTTT
CDR3aa: CASTGRTEQQPQHF

v_gene: TRBV4-2
abundance: .
j_gene: TRBJ2-1
d_gene: .
CDR3nt: TGTGCCAGCAGCCAAGAGTTGCTATACAATGAGCAGTTCTTC
CDR3aa: CASSQELLYNEQFF

v_gene: TRBV6-2/TRBV6-3
abundance: once
j_gene: TRBJ2-2
d_gene: TRBD2
CDR3nt: TGTGCCAGCAGTTACGTCGGTGGGACGAGCGGGAGGAACACCGGGGAGCTGTTTTTT
CDR3aa: CASSYVGGTSGRNTGELFF

v_gene: TRBV20-1
abundance: .
j_gene: TRBJ1-2
d_gene: .
CDR3nt: TGCAGTGCTAAAGCAGGAGGGGGGCGAGGCTACACCTTC
CDR3aa: CSAKAGGGRGYTF

v_gene: TRBV7-3
abundance: few
j_gene: TRBJ2-1
d_gene: TRBD2
CDR3nt: TGTGCCAGCAGCTTTAGCGGGGCCAACAATGAGCAGTTCTTC
CDR3aa: CASSFSGANNEQFF

v_gene: TRBV12-3/TRBV12-4
abundance: .
j_gene: TRBJ2-1
d_gene: .
CDR3nt: TGTGCCAGTGCTCAGGGTCCATGGAATGAGCAGTTCTTC
CDR3aa: CASAQGPWNEQFF

v_gene: TRBV12-3/TRBV12-4
abundance: .
j_gene: TRBJ1-5
d_gene: .
CDR3nt: TGTGCCAGCAGTTTAAAAGGAGGCGTCGGCAATCAGCCCCAGCATTTT
CDR3aa: CASSLKGGVGNQPQHF

v_gene: TRBV29-1
abundance: .
j_gene: TRBJ2-1
d_gene: .
CDR3nt: TGCTGCGTTTCGGACAGCTACAATGAGCAGTTCTTC
CDR3aa: CCVSDSYNEQFF

v_gene: TRBV6-5
abundance: .
j_gene: TRBJ2-1
d_gene: TRBD1
CDR3nt: TGTACCAGCAGTTCGACACCGGGACAGGGAACCAATGAGCAGTTCTTC
CDR3aa: CTSSSTPGQGTNEQFF

v_gene: TRBV29-1
abundance: .
j_gene: TRBJ2-7
d_gene: TRBD2
CDR3nt: TGCAGCGTTCAATGGGGAGGGAGCTCCTACGAGCAGTACTTC
CDR3aa: CSVQWGGSSYEQYF